These 2 T cell receptor beta chains came from one sample sequenced in a study of circulating tumor DNA in untreated peripheral T-cell lymphoma. Sequenced by immunoSEQ multiplex PCR; TCRdb stores in-frame clones only, minus some. The profile shows around 5,000 clones, around 70% of them singletons. Specimen: tumor tissue. These receptors were collected from a human donor with peripheral T-cell lymphoma.

The chain has TRBV6-8 and TRBJ2-5; D unresolved. This CDR3 is 14 amino acids long. Trimming removed 0 bases from V and 4 bases from J, with 9 bases in between. Germline CDR1 reads MNHGY; CDR2 reads SAAAGT. This chain's CDR3 is CASSYSGNGETQYF. The CDR3 bases are TGTGCCAGCAGTTACTCGGGAAACGGAGAGACCCAGTACTTC.

The genes are TRBV18 and TRBJ1-5; D may be TRBD1 (5 bases). The CDR3 runs 15 residues. Trimming pared 3 bases from V and 2 bases from J, leaving 11 bases between. The germline V gene encodes CDR1 KGHSH and CDR2 LQKENI. Here the CDR3 reads CASSPQGVGNQPQHF. The CDR3 bases are TGTGCCAGCTCACCGCAGGGTGTTGGCAATCAGCCCCAGCATTTT.